The rows below give T cell receptor beta chains drawn from one sample of a study of blood T cells in healthy people across ages. One entry per CDR3 protein results from TCRdb running MiXCR on the 5' RACE reads. The repertoire includes about 930,000 distinct CDR3 sequences, about 27% of them detected once, and more than 8.5% sits in the top ten. The sample was also reused in another study, on T cells of mothers and their children.

The material sequenced was blood. Receptors were obtained from a woman aged 40 to 50 in good health. CDR3s include the opening cysteine and the closing phenylalanine or tryptophan. The D gene is left open where the match is weak. A row's size may be missing; if present it is once, few, many or a size class.

V	size	J	D	CDR3	DNA
TRBV7-2	.	TRBJ1-1	.	CASSLVQRAEAFF	TGTGCCAGCAGCTTAGTACAGAGGGCTGAAGCTTTCTTT
TRBV15	.	TRBJ1-6	.	CATSTPSGSAPPHF	TGTGCCACCAGCACCCCTTCGGGGTCTGCACCCCCCCACTTT
TRBV7-2	.	TRBJ2-3	TRBD2	CASEGGQADTQYF	TGTGCCAGCGAGGGAGGGCAGGCAGATACGCAGTATTTT
TRBV5-1	few	TRBJ2-6	.	CASSFRGFLELLSGANVLTF	TGCGCCAGCAGCTTCCGGGGCTTCCTGGAACTCCTCTCTGGGGCCAACGTCCTGACTTTC
TRBV15	.	TRBJ1-1	.	CATSRGDMNTEAFF	TGTGCCACCAGCAGAGGTGACATGAACACTGAAGCTTTCTTT
TRBV6-1	.	TRBJ1-2	.	CASSNLGYQDLGYTF	TGTGCCAGCAGCAATTTAGGGTACCAGGATCTAGGCTACACCTTC
TRBV7-9	few	TRBJ1-1	.	CASSEGVSDTEAFF	TGTGCCAGCAGCGAGGGGGTATCGGACACTGAAGCTTTCTTT
TRBV6-6	many	TRBJ2-1	.	CASSPGDNEQFF	TGTGCCAGCAGCCCGGGGGACAATGAGCAGTTCTTC
TRBV2	few	TRBJ2-2	TRBD1	CASSEDRANTGELFF	TGTGCCAGCAGTGAGGACAGGGCGAACACCGGGGAGCTGTTTTTT
TRBV7-6	.	TRBJ1-2	TRBD1	CASSLRGRGNGYTF	TGTGCCAGCAGCCTCAGGGGGCGCGGTAATGGCTACACCTTC
TRBV20-1	many	TRBJ2-3	TRBD2	CSARASGGANTQYF	TGCAGTGCTAGAGCGAGCGGGGGGGCAAATACGCAGTATTTT
TRBV20-1	few	TRBJ2-7	.	CSARRGILYEQYF	TGCAGTGCTAGAAGGGGGATCCTCTACGAGCAGTACTTC
TRBV2	.	TRBJ2-1	TRBD2	CASTRGGLAPNEQFF	TGTGCCAGCACTAGGGGGGGACTAGCGCCCAATGAGCAGTTCTTC
TRBV7-2	.	TRBJ2-7	TRBD2	CASGLERGGGYEQYF	TGTGCCAGCGGCTTAGAGCGCGGGGGAGGTTACGAGCAGTACTTC
TRBV7-2	few	TRBJ2-3	.	CASSLGARDTQYF	TGTGCCAGCAGCTTAGGGGCCCGGGACACGCAGTATTTT
TRBV7-2	many	TRBJ2-5	.	CASSLMGQETQYF	TGTGCCAGCAGCTTAATGGGCCAAGAGACCCAGTACTTC
TRBV11-2	.	TRBJ2-7	.	CAGSHQFYEQYF	TGTGCCGGCAGCCATCAATTCTACGAGCAGTACTTC
TRBV6-5	few	TRBJ1-2	.	CASRDSPYGYTF	TGTGCCAGCAGAGACAGTCCTTATGGCTACACCTTC
TRBV24-1	few	TRBJ2-5	TRBD2	CATSTAGTRGETQYF	TGTGCCACCTCAACCGCCGGGACTAGGGGAGAGACCCAGTACTTC
TRBV4-3	many	TRBJ2-1	.	CASSQLFSDNEQFF	TGCGCCAGCAGCCAACTCTTCAGCGACAATGAGCAGTTCTTC
TRBV7-9	few	TRBJ1-1	.	CASSLEGAMNTEAFF	TGTGCCAGCAGCTTAGAAGGGGCCATGAACACTGAAGCTTTCTTT
TRBV7-9	.	TRBJ2-1	.	CASSLAGLGRENREFF	TGTGCCAGCAGCTTAGCGGGACTGGGGCGGGAAAATAGAGAGTTCTTC
TRBV24-1	.	TRBJ2-3	.	CATSDGPGGQYF	TGTGCCACCAGTGATGGCCCCGGCGGGCAGTATTTT
TRBV5-1	many	TRBJ2-7	TRBD2	CASSFGGGSYEQYF	TGCGCCAGCAGCTTTGGGGGGGGATCCTACGAGCAGTACTTC
TRBV2	few	TRBJ2-3	TRBD1	CASSEEWTGAQSQYF	TGTGCCAGCAGTGAAGAATGGACAGGTGCTCAATCGCAGTATTTT
TRBV6-1	once	TRBJ1-1	.	CASSSDSPVSNTEAFF	TGTGCCAGCAGCAGCGACAGCCCAGTATCGAACACTGAAGCTTTCTTT
TRBV27	.	TRBJ1-2	.	CAGSQTSTNYGYTF	TGTGCCGGCTCGCAAACATCGACTAACTATGGCTACACCTTC